This T cell receptor beta chain derives from a study of Ad26.COV2.S vaccination and SARS-CoV-2 variants. Notes on the study in general: Spike-specific TCR breadth was greater after Ad26.COV2.S than placebo.

TCRdb's table, derived via immunoSEQ multiplex PCR, lists solely in-frame clones and lacks some. Of some 500,000 clones in the sample, about 91% were seen once. A note on this clone: Its specificity is not known.

Treatment described: about 20 received Ad26.COV2.S at low or high dose, single or two shots; several received placebo; per-sample allocation not given. Sampling was done on day 63 after the first vaccine or placebo injection. V was cut by 4 bases and J by 2 bases, with 12 bases left in between. This CDR3 has 16 amino acids. Germline V gives CDR1 LGHNA, CDR2 YSLEER. The genes are TRBV4-3 and TRBJ1-6; no reliable D call. This receptor was obtained from a person aged 18-65 years who received the Ad26.COV2.S COVID-19 vaccine or a placebo. Source: peripheral blood, taken in a trial of Ad26.COV2.S vaccine versus placebo. CDR3 in DNA: TGCGCCAGCAGCCCCTTATTGGAAACCTATAATTCACCCCTCCACTTT. Residues: CASSPLLETYNSPLHF.